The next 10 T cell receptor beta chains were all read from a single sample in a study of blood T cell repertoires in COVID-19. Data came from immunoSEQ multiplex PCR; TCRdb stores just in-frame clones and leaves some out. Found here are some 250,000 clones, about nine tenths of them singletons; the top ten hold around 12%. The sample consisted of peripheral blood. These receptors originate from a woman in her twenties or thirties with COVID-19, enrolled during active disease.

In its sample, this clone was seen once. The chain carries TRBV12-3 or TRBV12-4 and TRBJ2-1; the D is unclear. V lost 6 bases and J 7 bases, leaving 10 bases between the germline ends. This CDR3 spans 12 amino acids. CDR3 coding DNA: TGTGCCAGCAGAAAAAATCAGAATGAGCAGTTCTTC. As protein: CASRKNQNEQFF.

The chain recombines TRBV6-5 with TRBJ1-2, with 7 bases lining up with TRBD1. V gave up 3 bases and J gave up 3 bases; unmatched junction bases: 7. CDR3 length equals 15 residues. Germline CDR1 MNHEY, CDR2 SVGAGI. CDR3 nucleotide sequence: TGTGCCAGCAGTTATCTGGGGACAGCTTACTATGGCTACACCTTC. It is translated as CASSYLGTAYYGYTF.

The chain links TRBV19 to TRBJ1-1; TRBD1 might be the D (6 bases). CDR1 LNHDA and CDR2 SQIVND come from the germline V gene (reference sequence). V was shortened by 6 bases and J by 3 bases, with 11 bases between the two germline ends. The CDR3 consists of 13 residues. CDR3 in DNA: TGTGCCAGTAGAATTTACAGGGACACTGAAGCTTTCTTT. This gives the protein CASRIYRDTEAFF.

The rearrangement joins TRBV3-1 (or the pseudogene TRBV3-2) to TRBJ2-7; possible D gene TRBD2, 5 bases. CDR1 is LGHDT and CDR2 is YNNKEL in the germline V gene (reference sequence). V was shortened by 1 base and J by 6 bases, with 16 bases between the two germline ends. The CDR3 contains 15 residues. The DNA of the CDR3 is TGTGCCAGCAGCCAAGGAGGCCTAGCCGGTTTCGAGCAGTACTTC. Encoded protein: CASSQGGLAGFEQYF.

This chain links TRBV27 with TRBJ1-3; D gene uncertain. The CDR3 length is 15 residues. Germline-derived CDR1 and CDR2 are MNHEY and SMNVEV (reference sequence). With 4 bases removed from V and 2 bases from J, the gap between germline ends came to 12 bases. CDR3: CASSYRPGPGNTIYF. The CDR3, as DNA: TGTGCCAGCAGTTACCGGCCAGGCCCTGGAAACACCATATATTTT.

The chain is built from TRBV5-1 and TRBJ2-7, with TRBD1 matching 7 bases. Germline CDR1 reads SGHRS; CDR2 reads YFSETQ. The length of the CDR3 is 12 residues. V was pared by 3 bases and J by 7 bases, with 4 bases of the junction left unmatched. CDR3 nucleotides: TGCGCCAGCAGCTCCATGACAGGGGAGCAGTACTTC. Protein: CASSSMTGEQYF.

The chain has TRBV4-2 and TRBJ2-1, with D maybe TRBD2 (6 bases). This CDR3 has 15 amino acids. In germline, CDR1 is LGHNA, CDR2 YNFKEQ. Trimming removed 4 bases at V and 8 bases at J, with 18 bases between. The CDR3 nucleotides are TGTGCCAGCAGCCCCCCGGGACTGGGGGGTCATGAGCAGTTCTTC. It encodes CASSPPGLGGHEQFF.

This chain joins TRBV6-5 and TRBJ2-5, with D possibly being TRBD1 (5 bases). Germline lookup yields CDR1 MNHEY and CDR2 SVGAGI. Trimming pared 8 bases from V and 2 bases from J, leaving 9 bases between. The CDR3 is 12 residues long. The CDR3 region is CASGAEQETQYF. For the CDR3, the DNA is TGTGCCAGCGGGGCGGAGCAAGAGACCCAGTACTTC.

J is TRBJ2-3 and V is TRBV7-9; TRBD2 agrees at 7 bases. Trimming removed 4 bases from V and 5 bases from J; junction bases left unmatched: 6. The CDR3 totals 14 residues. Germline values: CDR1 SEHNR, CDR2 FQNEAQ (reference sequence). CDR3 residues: CASSYSGPRDTQYF. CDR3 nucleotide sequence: TGTGCCAGCAGCTATAGCGGGCCTAGAGATACGCAGTATTTT. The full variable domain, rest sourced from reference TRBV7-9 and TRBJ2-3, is DTGVSQNPRHKITKRGQNVTFRCDPISEHNRLYWYRQTLGQGPEFLTYFQNEAQLEKSRLLSDRFSAERPKGSFSTLEIQRTEQGDSAMYLCASSYSGPRDTQYFGPGTRLTVL.

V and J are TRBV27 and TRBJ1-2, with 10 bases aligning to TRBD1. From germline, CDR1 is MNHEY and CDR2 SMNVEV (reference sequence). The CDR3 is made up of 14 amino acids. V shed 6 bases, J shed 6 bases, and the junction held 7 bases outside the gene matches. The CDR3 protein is CASRLRQGADGYTF. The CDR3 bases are TGTGCCAGCAGACTCCGACAGGGGGCAGATGGCTACACCTTC.